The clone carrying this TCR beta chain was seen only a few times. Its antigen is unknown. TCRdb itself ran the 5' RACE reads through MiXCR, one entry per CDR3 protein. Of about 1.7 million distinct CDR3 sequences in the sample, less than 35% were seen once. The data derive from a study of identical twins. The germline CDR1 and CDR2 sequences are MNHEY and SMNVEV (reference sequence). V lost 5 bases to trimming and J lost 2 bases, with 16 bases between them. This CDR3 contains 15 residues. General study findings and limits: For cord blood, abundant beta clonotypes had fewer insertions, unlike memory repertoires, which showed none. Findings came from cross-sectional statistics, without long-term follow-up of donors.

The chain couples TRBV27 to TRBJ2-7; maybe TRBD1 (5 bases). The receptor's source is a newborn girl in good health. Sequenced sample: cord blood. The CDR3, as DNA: TGTGCCAGCAGTCTCAAGGGGTTATCCACCTACGAGCAGTACTTC. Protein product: CASSLKGLSTYEQYF.